Listed below are T cell receptor beta chains from one sample, sequenced in a study of T cell repertoires in cytomegalovirus infection. TCRdb reanalysed the reads using MiXCR and keeps one entry per CDR3 protein. The repertoire holds some 700,000 distinct CDR3 sequences, with around 35% as singletons. These receptors have no known antigen. The sample here was cultured PBMCs, taken from culture after CMV antigen stimulation. The receptor source for this set is a human donor in good health (CMV status not recorded). Some clones in this sample may be carry-over from other donors' samples. Both conserved end residues are part of each CDR3. A D gene is named only where the DNA matches it firmly. Part of the rows lack a size; the others show once, few, many or a class for expanded clones.

TRBJ2-4 NA NA TRBV7-2 CASSPLWSF TGTGCCAGCAGCCCACTTTGGTCCTTC
TRBJ2-1 NA NA TRBV23-1 CASSLEGGQHNEQFF TGCGCCAGCAGTCTAGAGGGGGGGCAACACAATGAGCAGTTCTTC
TRBJ2-6 NA many TRBV7-9 CASSAPGHTSGANVLTF TGTGCCAGCAGCGCCCCGGGACACACTTCTGGGGCCAACGTCCTGACTTTC
TRBJ1-4 NA many TRBV6-6 CASTREGGEKLFF TGTGCCAGCACCCGAGAGGGCGGCGAAAAACTGTTTTTT
TRBJ2-5 NA NA TRBV27 CASSLSPKVRAQETQYF TGTGCCAGCAGTTTATCCCCGAAGGTGCGGGCACAAGAGACCCAGTACTTC
TRBJ2-7 NA few TRBV12-3/TRBV12-4 CASSPKAGAYEQYF TGTGCCAGCAGTCCCAAAGCGGGCGCCTACGAGCAGTACTTC
TRBJ2-1 TRBD1 NA TRBV28 CASSITGQGSVLRDFF TGTGCCAGCAGTATTACTGGACAGGGCAGCGTATTAAGGGACTTCTTC
TRBJ2-7 TRBD2 NA TRBV25-1 CASSPAAGGYEQYF TGTGCCAGCAGTCCCGCAGCGGGAGGGTACGAGCAGTACTTC
TRBJ2-2 TRBD2 NA TRBV28 CASSSMTSAAGELFF TGTGCCAGCAGTTCTATGACTAGCGCCGCCGGGGAGCTGTTTTTT
TRBJ2-1 NA few TRBV2 CASRALTTYNEQFF TGTGCCAGCAGGGCCTTAACCACCTACAATGAGCAGTTCTTC
TRBJ2-7 NA NA TRBV29-1 CSVENTNTYEQYF TGCAGCGTTGAGAACACCAATACCTACGAGCAGTACTTC
TRBJ1-5 TRBD1 NA TRBV6-6 CASSSSGTGHSRRNQPQHF TGTGCCAGCAGTTCCAGCGGGACAGGTCACAGCCGCCGCAATCAGCCCCAGCATTTT
TRBJ2-1 NA many TRBV11-2 CASSPGLLSYNEQFF TGTGCCAGCAGCCCGGGACTCCTCTCCTACAATGAGCAGTTCTTC
TRBJ2-4 NA few TRBV7-2 CASRFSSFLWARFLAKNIQYF TGTGCCAGCAGGTTTTCCTCCTTTTTGTGGGCGCGGTTTCTAGCCAAAAACATTCAGTACTTC
TRBJ2-1 NA few TRBV7-9 CASTGSDEQFF TGTGCCAGCACGGGGTCAGATGAGCAGTTCTTC
TRBJ2-1 TRBD2 NA TRBV6-2/TRBV6-3 CASSYLGGGALDEQFF TGTGCCAGCAGTTACTTAGGCGGGGGGGCGCTTGATGAGCAGTTCTTC
TRBJ1-4 NA NA TRBV6-8 CASSSQLPTNEKLFF TGTGCCAGCAGCAGCCAGTTGCCAACTAATGAAAAACTGTTTTTT
TRBJ2-5 NA many TRBV7-7 CASSLGTGGQTQYF TGTGCCAGCAGCTTAGGCACAGGCGGACAGACCCAGTACTTC
TRBJ2-3 NA NA TRBV2 CASRKLADTQYF TGTGCCAGCAGGAAACTAGCAGATACGCAGTATTTT
TRBJ2-3 TRBD2 NA TRBV24-1 CATSDTGTLVGRGYGTDTQYF TGTGCCACCAGTGACACCGGGACACTCGTCGGGAGGGGGTACGGCACAGATACGCAGTATTTT
TRBJ2-5 NA NA TRBV10-3 CAISEMGRQETQYF TGTGCCATCAGTGAAATGGGGCGGCAAGAGACCCAGTACTTC
TRBJ2-2 NA NA TRBV4-1 CASSHAKETGELFF TGCGCCAGCAGCCATGCAAAAGAGACTGGGGAGCTGTTTTTT
TRBJ2-1 TRBD2 NA TRBV12-3/TRBV12-4 CASTLAGTYNEQFF TGTGCCAGCACCCTAGCGGGAACCTACAATGAGCAGTTCTTC
TRBJ1-2 NA few TRBV28 CASRAGRGRPGGYTF TGTGCCAGCAGGGCCGGGAGGGGTCGGCCCGGGGGCTACACCTTC
TRBJ1-3 TRBD1 few TRBV28 CASRDRASGNTIYF TGTGCCAGCAGAGACAGGGCCTCTGGAAACACCATATATTTT
TRBJ2-1 TRBD2 few TRBV29-1 CSVDGLAGVGRNEQFF TGCAGCGTTGATGGCCTAGCGGGAGTTGGGAGGAATGAGCAGTTCTTC
TRBJ2-5 NA few TRBV5-1 CASSLEGLGETQYF TGCGCCAGCAGCTTGGAGGGACTTGGTGAGACCCAGTACTTC
TRBJ2-7 NA many TRBV7-6 CASSLDGGHREQYF TGTGCCAGCAGCTTAGACGGGGGACACCGAGAGCAGTACTTC
TRBJ2-5 TRBD1 once TRBV20-1 CSASLQGTARGAQYF TGCAGTGCTAGCCTACAAGGGACAGCCCGAGGGGCCCAGTACTTC
TRBJ2-7 TRBD1 few TRBV5-1 CASSLVPGQIYEQYF TGCGCCAGCAGCTTGGTTCCGGGACAGATCTACGAGCAGTACTTC
TRBJ2-1 NA once TRBV5-6 CASSLSRLVGLEQFF TGTGCCAGCAGCTTATCGAGACTGGTCGGGCTCGAGCAGTTCTTC
TRBJ2-5 NA NA TRBV7-6 CASSHLEILETQYF TGTGCCAGCAGCCACCTAGAAATTTTAGAGACCCAGTACTTC
TRBJ1-2 NA once TRBV6-1 CASSEAETGYTF TGTGCCAGCAGTGAAGCGGAGACAGGCTACACCTTC
TRBJ2-1 TRBD2 few TRBV5-4 CASRSGTSGVYNEQFF TGTGCCAGCAGGTCCGGGACTAGCGGGGTTTACAATGAGCAGTTCTTC
TRBJ2-5 NA NA TRBV12-3/TRBV12-4 CASSTRRHGTQYF TGTGCCAGCAGTACCCGCCGGCATGGGACCCAGTACTTC
TRBJ2-1 NA NA TRBV20-1 CSARARGLQAGEQFF TGCAGTGCTAGAGCTCGGGGGCTTCAAGCGGGCGAGCAGTTCTTC
TRBJ2-7 NA NA TRBV11-2 CASSLDFGEQYF TGTGCCAGCAGCTTGGATTTCGGGGAGCAGTACTTC
TRBJ2-3 NA NA TRBV20-1 CSARDKGSTDTQYF TGCAGTGCTAGAGACAAGGGAAGCACAGATACGCAGTATTTT
TRBJ1-6 NA NA TRBV3-1 CASSHPQWGVNNSPLHF TGTGCCAGCAGCCACCCACAGTGGGGGGTAAATAATTCACCCCTCCACTTT
TRBJ2-3 NA NA TRBV7-8 CASSLMVHTDTQYF TGTGCCAGCAGCTTAATGGTCCACACAGATACGCAGTATTTT
TRBJ1-2 NA NA TRBV18 CASSPIPGIAPDRVGGYTF TGTGCCAGCTCACCTATCCCCGGTATTGCCCCGGACAGAGTGGGTGGCTACACCTTC
TRBJ2-5 NA NA TRBV29-1 CSVEPQSRGETQYF TGCAGCGTTGAACCGCAGTCAAGGGGTGAGACCCAGTACTTC
TRBJ2-3 TRBD2 NA TRBV5-5 CASHYPGLAGKDTQYF TGTGCCAGCCACTACCCGGGACTAGCGGGAAAGGATACGCAGTATTTT
TRBJ2-3 TRBD2 few TRBV7-2 CASSPRGTILTDTQYF TGTGCCAGCAGCCCCCGTGGGACTATCCTCACAGATACGCAGTATTTT
TRBJ1-1 NA NA TRBV5-5 CASSHQRGRTEAFF TGTGCCAGCAGCCATCAGAGGGGCAGGACTGAAGCTTTCTTT
TRBJ2-1 TRBD2 many TRBV7-2 CASSLQGRGSEQFF TGTGCCAGCAGCTTACAGGGACGCGGGAGTGAGCAGTTCTTC
TRBJ1-1 NA NA TRBV6-2/TRBV6-3 CASSYGEAFF TGTGCCAGCAGTTATGGAGAAGCTTTCTTT
TRBJ2-5 NA NA TRBV12-3/TRBV12-4 CASSLGVRETQYF TGTGCCAGCAGTCTAGGGGTCCGGGAGACCCAGTACTTC
TRBJ2-1 NA NA TRBV7-8 CASSRASRLSRQFF TGTGCCAGCAGCCGGGCCAGTCGTCTGAGTAGGCAGTTCTTC
TRBJ2-2 TRBD1 NA TRBV15 CATSPQQNRDRAVKNTGELFF TGTGCCACCAGCCCACAACAGAATCGGGACAGGGCAGTTAAGAACACCGGGGAGCTGTTTTTT
TRBJ2-3 NA NA TRBV10-2 CARSTASTDTQYF TGCGCCAGATCGACGGCGAGCACAGATACGCAGTATTTT
TRBJ1-2 NA few TRBV12-3/TRBV12-4 CASSLRPVRHHYGYTF TGTGCCAGCAGTTTACGGCCGGTCAGACACCACTATGGCTACACCTTC
TRBJ2-3 TRBD2 NA TRBV2 CASSPKVWASGGGNTDTQYF TGTGCCAGCAGCCCCAAAGTTTGGGCTAGCGGGGGGGGAAACACAGATACGCAGTATTTT
TRBJ2-1 TRBD2 NA TRBV20-1 CSARRTSGKVNEQFF TGCAGTGCTAGACGGACTAGCGGGAAGGTAAATGAGCAGTTCTTC
TRBJ2-7 NA few TRBV12-3/TRBV12-4 CASSTFYEQYF TGTGCCAGCAGTACCTTCTACGAGCAGTACTTC
TRBJ1-1 NA NA TRBV5-3 CASSRFDRKNTEAFF TGTGCCAGCAGCAGATTTGACAGGAAGAACACTGAAGCTTTCTTT
TRBJ2-1 TRBD1 NA TRBV20-1 CSEGQGNEQFF TGCAGTGAGGGACAGGGTAATGAGCAGTTCTTC
TRBJ1-6 NA NA TRBV2 CASSAIASPLHF TGTGCCAGCAGTGCCATAGCTTCACCCCTCCACTTT
TRBJ1-4 TRBD1 NA TRBV4-1 CASSQEGTGGNEKLFF TGCGCCAGCAGCCAAGAGGGGACAGGGGGAAATGAAAAACTGTTTTTT